This T cell receptor (beta chain) was documented in a study of blood T cell repertoires in COVID-19. Study-wide context: The United States, Italy and Spain supplied acute and convalescent COVID-19 samples.

Enrolled during active infection, Seattle patients were then followed longitudinally. As processed by the authors: Reference gene primer amplification gave estimated nucleated cell counts. Assay used: immunoSEQ multiplex PCR; TCRdb lists only in-frame clones, some missing. V and J calls and clone size come straight from that table; D and trimming were deduced from the DNA. Altogether some 110,000 clones are present, 70% to 75% being singletons, with the ten largest covering 5.5% to 7.5%. With 6 bases removed from V and 6 bases from J, the gap between germline ends came to 14 bases. CDR1 and CDR2 from the germline V gene are LNHDA and SQIVND (reference sequence). There are 13 residues in the CDR3.

J is TRBJ1-2 and V is TRBV19; D is ambiguous. The sequence was obtained from a man older than 75 with COVID-19, enrolled during active disease. Sample: peripheral blood. The CDR3 DNA reads TGTGCCAGTAGGCTTGGGGAGGAGCATGGCTACACCTTC. It codes for CASRLGEEHGYTF.